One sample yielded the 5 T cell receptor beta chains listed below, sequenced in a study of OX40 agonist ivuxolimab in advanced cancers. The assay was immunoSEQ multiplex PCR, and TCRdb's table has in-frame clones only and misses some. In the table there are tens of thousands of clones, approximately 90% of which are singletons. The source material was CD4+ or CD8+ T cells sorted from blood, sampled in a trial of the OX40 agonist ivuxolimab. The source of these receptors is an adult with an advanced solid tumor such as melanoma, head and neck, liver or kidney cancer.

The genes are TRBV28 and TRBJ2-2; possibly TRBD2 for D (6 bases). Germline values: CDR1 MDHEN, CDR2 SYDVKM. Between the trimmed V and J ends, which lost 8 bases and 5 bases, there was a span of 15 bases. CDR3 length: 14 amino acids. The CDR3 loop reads CASLWREGTGELFF. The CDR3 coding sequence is TGTGCCAGCCTTTGGAGGGAAGGAACCGGGGAGCTGTTTTTT.

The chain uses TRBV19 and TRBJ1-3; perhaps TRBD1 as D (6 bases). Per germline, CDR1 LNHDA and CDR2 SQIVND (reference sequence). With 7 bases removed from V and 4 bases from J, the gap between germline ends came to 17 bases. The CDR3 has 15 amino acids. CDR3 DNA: TGTGCCAGTATCTCGGACAGCGTTTGGGGAAACACCATATATTTT. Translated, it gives CASISDSVWGNTIYF.

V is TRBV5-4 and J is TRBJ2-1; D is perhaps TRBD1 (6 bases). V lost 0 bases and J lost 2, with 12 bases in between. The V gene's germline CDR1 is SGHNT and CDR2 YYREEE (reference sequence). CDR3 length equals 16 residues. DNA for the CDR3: TGTGCCAGCAGCTTGGCAGGGGCAGTGGCCTACAATGAGCAGTTCTTC. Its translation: CASSLAGAVAYNEQFF.

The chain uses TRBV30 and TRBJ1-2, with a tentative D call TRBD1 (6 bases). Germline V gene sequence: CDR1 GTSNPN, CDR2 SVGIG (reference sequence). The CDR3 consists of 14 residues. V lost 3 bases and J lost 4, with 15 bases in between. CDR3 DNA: TGTGCCTGGAGCGAGACAGGCTTAGCCTATGGCTACACCTTC. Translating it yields CAWSETGLAYGYTF.

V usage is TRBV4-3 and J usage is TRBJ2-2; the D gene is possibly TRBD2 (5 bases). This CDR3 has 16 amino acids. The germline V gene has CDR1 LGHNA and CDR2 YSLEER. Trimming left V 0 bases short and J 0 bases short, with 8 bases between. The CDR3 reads CASSQDPGTNTGELFF. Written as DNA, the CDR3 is TGCGCCAGCAGCCAAGACCCCGGGACGAACACCGGGGAGCTGTTTTTT.